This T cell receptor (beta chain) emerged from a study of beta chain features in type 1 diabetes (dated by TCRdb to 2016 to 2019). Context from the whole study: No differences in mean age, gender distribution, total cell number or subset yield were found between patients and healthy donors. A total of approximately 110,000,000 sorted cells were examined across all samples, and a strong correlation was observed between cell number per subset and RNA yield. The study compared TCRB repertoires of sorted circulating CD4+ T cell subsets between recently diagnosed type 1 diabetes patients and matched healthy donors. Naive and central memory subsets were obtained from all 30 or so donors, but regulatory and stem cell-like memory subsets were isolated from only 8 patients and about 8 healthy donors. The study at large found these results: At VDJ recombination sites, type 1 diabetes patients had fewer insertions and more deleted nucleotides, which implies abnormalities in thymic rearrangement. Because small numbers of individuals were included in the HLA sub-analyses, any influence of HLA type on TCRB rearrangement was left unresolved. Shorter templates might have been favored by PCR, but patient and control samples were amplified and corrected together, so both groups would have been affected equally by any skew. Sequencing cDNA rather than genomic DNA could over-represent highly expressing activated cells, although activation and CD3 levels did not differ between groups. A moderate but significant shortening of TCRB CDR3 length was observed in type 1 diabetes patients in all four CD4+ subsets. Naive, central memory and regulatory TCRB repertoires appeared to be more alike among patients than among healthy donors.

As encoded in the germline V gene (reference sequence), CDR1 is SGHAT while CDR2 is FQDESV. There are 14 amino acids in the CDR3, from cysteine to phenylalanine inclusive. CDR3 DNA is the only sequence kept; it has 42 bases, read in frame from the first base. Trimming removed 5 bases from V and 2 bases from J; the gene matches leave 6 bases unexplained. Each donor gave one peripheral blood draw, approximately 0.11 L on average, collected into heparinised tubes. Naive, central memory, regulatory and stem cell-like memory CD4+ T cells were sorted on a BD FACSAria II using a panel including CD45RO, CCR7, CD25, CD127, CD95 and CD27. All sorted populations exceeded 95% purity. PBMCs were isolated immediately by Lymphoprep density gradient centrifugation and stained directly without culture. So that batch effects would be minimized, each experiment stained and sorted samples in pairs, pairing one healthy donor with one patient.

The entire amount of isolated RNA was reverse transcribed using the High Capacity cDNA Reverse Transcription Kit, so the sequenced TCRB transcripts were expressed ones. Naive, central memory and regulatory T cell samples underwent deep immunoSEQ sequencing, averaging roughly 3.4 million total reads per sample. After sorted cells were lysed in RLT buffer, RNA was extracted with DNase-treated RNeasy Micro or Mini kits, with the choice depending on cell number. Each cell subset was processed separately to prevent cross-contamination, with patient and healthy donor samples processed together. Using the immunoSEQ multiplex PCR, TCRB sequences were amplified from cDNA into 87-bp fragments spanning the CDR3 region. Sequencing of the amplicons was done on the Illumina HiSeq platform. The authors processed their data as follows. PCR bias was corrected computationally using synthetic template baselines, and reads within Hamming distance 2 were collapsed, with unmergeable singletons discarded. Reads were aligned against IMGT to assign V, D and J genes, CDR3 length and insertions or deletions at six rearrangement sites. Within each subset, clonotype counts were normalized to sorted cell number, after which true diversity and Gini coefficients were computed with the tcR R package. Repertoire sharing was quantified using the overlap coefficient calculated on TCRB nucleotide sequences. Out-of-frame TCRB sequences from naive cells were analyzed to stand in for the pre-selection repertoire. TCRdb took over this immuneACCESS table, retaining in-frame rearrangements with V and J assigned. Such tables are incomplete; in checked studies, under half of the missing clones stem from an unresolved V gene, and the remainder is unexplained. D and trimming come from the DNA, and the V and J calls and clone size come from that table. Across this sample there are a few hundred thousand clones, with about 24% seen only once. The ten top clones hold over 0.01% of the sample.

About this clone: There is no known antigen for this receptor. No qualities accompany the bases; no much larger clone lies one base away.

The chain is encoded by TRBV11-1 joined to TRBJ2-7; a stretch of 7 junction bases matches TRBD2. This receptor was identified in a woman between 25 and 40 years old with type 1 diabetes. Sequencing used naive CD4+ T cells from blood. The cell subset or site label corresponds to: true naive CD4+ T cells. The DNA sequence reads TGTGCCAGCAGCATCCGACTAGCCCCCTACGAGCAGTACTTC. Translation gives CASSIRLAPYEQYF. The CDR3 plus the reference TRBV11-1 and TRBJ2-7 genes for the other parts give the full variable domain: EAEVAQSPRYKITEKSQAVAFWCDPISGHATLYWYRQILGQGPELLVQFQDESVVDDSQLPKDRFSAERLKGVDSTLKIQPAELGDSAMYLCASSIRLAPYEQYFGPGTRLTVT.